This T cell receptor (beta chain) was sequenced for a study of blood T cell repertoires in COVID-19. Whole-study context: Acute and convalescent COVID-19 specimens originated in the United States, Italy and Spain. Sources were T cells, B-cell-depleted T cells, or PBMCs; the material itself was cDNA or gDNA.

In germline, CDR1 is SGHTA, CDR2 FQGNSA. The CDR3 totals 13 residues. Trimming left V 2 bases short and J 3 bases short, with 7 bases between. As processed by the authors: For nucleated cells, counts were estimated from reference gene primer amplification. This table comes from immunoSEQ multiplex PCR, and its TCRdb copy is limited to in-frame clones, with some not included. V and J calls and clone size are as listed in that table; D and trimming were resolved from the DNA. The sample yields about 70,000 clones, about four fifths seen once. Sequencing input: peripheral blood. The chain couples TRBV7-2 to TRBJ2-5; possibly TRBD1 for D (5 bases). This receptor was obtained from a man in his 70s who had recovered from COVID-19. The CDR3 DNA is TGTGCCAGCAGCTTAAACAGGAAAGAGACCCAGTACTTC. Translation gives CASSLNRKETQYF.